This passage covers 12 T cell receptor beta chains from one sample sequenced in a study of cytomegalovirus exposure and HLA in healthy donors. PCR amplification relied on 60 Vbeta primers (plus 13 Jbeta primers). Libraries were prepared by immunoSEQ multiplex PCR; TCRdb keeps only in-frame clonotypes and omits some of them. The table includes 100,000 to 150,000 clones, 70% to 85% detected once. Input material: PBMCs. These receptors were collected from a woman between 50 and 59 years old in good health and CMV-seronegative.

The V gene is TRBV4-3, the J gene TRBJ2-1, with TRBD2 matching 9 bases. The V gene end was trimmed by 0 bases and the J gene end by 4 bases; junction bases not matched to a gene: 4. The CDR3 sequence is 16 residues long. Germline assignment: CDR1 LGHNA and CDR2 YSLEER. The CDR3 DNA reads as TGCGCCAGCAGCCAAGAGGCGGGAGGGGATTACAATGAGCAGTTCTTC. Its translation: CASSQEAGGDYNEQFF.

The genes are TRBV9 and TRBJ2-1; TRBD2 is a possible D gene (5 bases). The CDR3 is 16 amino acids. Per germline, CDR1 SGDLS and CDR2 YYNGEE. Trimming took off 2 bases at V and 0 bases at J, with 12 bases between the two ends. CDR3 bases: TGTGCCAGCAGCGTGGGTAGCGAGAGCTCCTACAATGAGCAGTTCTTC. It translates to CASSVGSESSYNEQFF. Drawing the rest from reference TRBV9 and TRBJ2-1, the complete variable domain is DSGVTQTPKHLITATGQRVTLRCSPRSGDLSVYWYQQSLDQGLQFLIQYYNGEERAKGNILERFSAQQFPDLHSELNLSSLELGDSALYFCASSVGSESSYNEQFFGPGTRLTVL.

The rearrangement links TRBV28 to TRBJ2-1; D is perhaps TRBD1 (5 bases). The CDR3 runs 15 residues. Germline V gene data show CDR1 as MDHEN and CDR2 as SYDVKM. The germline V and J ends were trimmed by 2 bases and 2 bases, with 10 bases remaining between them. CDR3 region: CASSLINRPYNEQFF. CDR3 nucleotide sequence: TGTGCCAGCAGTTTAATCAACAGGCCCTACAATGAGCAGTTCTTC. Drawing the rest from reference TRBV28 and TRBJ2-1, the complete variable domain is DVKVTQSSRYLVKRTGEKVFLECVQDMDHENMFWYRQDPGLGLRLIYFSYDVKMKEKGDIPEGYSVSREKKERFSLILESASTNQTSMYLCASSLINRPYNEQFFGPGTRLTVL.

The rearrangement joins TRBV19 to TRBJ2-2, with TRBD2 as a possible D gene (6 bases). Trimming pared 1 base from V and 6 bases from J, leaving 12 bases between. Germline V gene data show CDR1 as LNHDA and CDR2 as SQIVND (reference sequence). The CDR3 contains 15 residues. CDR3 DNA sequence: TGTGCCAGTAGTATAGGACTAGTTTGGTCCGGGGAGCTGTTTTTT. Translation gives CASSIGLVWSGELFF.

This clone was seen just once. Sequence at one end of the junction differs from germline and may be a read error. The chain is built from TRBV9 and TRBJ2-5, with a weak D call TRBD2 (6 bases). Looked up from germline, CDR1 is SGDLS and CDR2 is YYNGEE. This CDR3 is built from 14 residues. The CDR3 here is CANSAPYGGETQYF. The CDR3 DNA follows: TGTGCCAACAGCGCCCCGTATGGGGGGGAGACCCAGTACTTC.

This sequence joins TRBV29-1 and TRBJ2-1, with TRBD2 matching over 8 bases. Per the germline V gene, CDR1 is SQVTM and CDR2 is ANQGSEA. The junction had 4 bases not matched to a gene; V was cut back by 6 bases and J by 6 bases. The CDR3 has 12 amino acids. The DNA of the CDR3 is TGCAGCGTGTTAGCGGGGCCCAATGAGCAGTTCTTC. Translating gives CSVLAGPNEQFF.

This chain links TRBV28 with TRBJ2-7, with 13 bases lining up with TRBD2. J was trimmed by 4 bases and V by 5 bases; bases with no gene match: 11. In germline, CDR1 is MDHEN, CDR2 SYDVKM. The CDR3 length is 17 residues. CDR3 DNA sequence: TGTGCCAGCAGTCACAGGACTAGCGGGAGCGGGGGATACGAGCAGTACTTC. As protein: CASSHRTSGSGGYEQYF.

This chain links TRBV6-6 with TRBJ1-1; D is unresolved. There are 11 residues in the CDR3. Germline V CDR1 and CDR2: MNHNY, SVGAGI (reference sequence). V lost 6 bases and J lost 6, with 8 bases in between. The CDR3 spells CASRKRAEAFF. Written as DNA, the CDR3 is TGTGCCAGCAGGAAGAGGGCTGAAGCTTTCTTT.

This clone showed up just a few times. The chain has TRBV5-6 and TRBJ2-7; 7 bases are shared with TRBD2. CDR1 and CDR2 from the germline V gene are SGHDT and YYEEEE. Germline trimming cut 3 bases from V and 5 bases from J; bases unmatched to any gene: 11. This CDR3 is 15 amino acids long. Here the CDR3 DNA reads TGTGCCAGCAGCTCCTACCATCTAGCGGTGGACGAGCAGTACTTC. Translated: CASSSYHLAVDEQYF.

The chain employs TRBV28 and TRBJ2-3; 8 bases map to TRBD2. Germline assignment: CDR1 MDHEN and CDR2 SYDVKM. Germline trimming cut 4 bases from V and 10 bases from J; bases unmatched to any gene: 13. This CDR3 comprises 15 residues. The CDR3 sequence: CASSYTSPWREAQYF. The CDR3 DNA follows: TGTGCCAGCAGTTACACGTCGCCGTGGCGGGAGGCGCAGTATTTT. The full variable domain, in which reference TRBV28 and TRBJ2-3 provide the parts outside the CDR3, is DVKVTQSSRYLVKRTGEKVFLECVQDMDHENMFWYRQDPGLGLRLIYFSYDVKMKEKGDIPEGYSVSREKKERFSLILESASTNQTSMYLCASSYTSPWREAQYFGPGTRLTVL.

This clone occurred a few times. The chain combines TRBV7-9 with TRBJ1-1; 7 bases agree with TRBD1. The CDR3 length is 17 residues. Germline loops: CDR1 SEHNR, CDR2 FQNEAQ (reference sequence). Trimming at V came to 5 bases and at J to 0 bases, leaving 12 bases not matched to a gene. The CDR3 loop is CASSPMDRWGVNTEAFF. CDR3 sequence (DNA): TGTGCCAGCAGCCCCATGGACAGGTGGGGGGTGAACACTGAAGCTTTCTTT.

The chain carries TRBV6-1 and TRBJ2-1, with 8 bases fitting TRBD1. The trim removed 0 bases at V and 6 bases at J, leaving 7 bases unmatched. This CDR3 is built from 16 residues. Looked up from germline, CDR1 is MNHNS and CDR2 is SASEGT. Here the CDR3 reads CASSEASGQGGNEQFF. The DNA of the CDR3 is TGTGCCAGCAGTGAAGCTTCCGGACAGGGCGGCAATGAGCAGTTCTTC.